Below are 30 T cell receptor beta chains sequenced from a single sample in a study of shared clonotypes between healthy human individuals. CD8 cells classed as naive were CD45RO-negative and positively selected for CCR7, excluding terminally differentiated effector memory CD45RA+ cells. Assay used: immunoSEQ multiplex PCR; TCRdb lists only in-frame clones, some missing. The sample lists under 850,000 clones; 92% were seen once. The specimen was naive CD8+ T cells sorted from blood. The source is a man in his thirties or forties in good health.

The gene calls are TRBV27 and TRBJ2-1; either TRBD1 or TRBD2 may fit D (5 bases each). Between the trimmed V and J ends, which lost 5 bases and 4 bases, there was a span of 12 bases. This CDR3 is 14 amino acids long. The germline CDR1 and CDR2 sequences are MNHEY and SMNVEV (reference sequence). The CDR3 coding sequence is TGTGCCAGCAGTAGGGGAGAGGGTTACAATGAGCAGTTCTTC. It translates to CASSRGEGYNEQFF.

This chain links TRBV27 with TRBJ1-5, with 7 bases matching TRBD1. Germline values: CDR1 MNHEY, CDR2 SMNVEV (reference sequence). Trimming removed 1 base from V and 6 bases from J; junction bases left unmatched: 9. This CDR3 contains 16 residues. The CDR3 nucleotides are TGTGCCAGCAGTTTATTTTGGGCAGGGGGTTCTCAGCCCCAGCATTTT. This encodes CASSLFWAGGSQPQHF.

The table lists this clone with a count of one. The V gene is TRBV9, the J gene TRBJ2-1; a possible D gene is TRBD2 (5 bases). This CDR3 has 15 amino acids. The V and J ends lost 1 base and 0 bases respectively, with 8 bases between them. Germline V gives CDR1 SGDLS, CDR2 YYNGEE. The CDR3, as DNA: TGTGCCAGCAGCGTACTACGGGACTCCTACAATGAGCAGTTCTTC. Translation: CASSVLRDSYNEQFF.

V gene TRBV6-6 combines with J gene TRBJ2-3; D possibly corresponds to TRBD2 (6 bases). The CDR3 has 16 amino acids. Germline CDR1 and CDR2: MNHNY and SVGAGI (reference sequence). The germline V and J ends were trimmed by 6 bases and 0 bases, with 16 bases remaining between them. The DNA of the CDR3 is TGTGCCAGCAGGCGTCCGGGGGAGGAGAGCACAGATACGCAGTATTTT. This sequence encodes CASRRPGEESTDTQYF.

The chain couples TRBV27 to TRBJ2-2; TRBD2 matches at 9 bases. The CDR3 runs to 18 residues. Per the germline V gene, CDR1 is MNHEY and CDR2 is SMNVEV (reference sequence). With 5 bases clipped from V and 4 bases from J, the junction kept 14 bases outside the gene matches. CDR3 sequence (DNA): TGTGCCAGCAGTCCTGTCCGAGCGGGAGGCCTAGGCACCGGGGAGCTGTTTTTT. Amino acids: CASSPVRAGGLGTGELFF.

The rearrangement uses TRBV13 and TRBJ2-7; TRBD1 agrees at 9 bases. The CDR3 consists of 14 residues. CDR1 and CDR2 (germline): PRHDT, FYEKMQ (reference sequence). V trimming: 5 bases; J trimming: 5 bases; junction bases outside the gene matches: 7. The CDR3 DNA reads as TGTGCCAGCAGCCCCCCGGGACAGGGTGACGAGCAGTACTTC. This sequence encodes CASSPPGQGDEQYF.

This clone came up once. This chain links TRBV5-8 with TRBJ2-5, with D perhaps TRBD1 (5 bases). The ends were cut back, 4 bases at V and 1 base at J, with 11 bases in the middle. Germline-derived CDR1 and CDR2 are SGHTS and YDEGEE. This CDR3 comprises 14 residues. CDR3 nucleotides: TGTGCCAGCAGCCTTCGACAGACCCAAGAGACCCAGTACTTC. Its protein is CASSLRQTQETQYF.

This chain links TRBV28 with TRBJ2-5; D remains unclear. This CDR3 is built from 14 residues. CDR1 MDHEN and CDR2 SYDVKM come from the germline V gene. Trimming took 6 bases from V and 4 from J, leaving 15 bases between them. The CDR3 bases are TGTGCCAGCAGGATGGTCTGGGTGGGAGAGACCCAGTACTTC. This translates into CASRMVWVGETQYF.

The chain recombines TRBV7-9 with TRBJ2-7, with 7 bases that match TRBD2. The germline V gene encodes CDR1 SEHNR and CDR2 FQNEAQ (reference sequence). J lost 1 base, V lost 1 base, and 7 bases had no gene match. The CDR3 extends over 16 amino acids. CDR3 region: CASSLGPSGDSYEQYF. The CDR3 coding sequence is TGTGCCAGCAGCTTAGGGCCTAGCGGTGATTCCTACGAGCAGTACTTC. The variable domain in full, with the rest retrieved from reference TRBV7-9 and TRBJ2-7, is DTGVSQNPRHKITKRGQNVTFRCDPISEHNRLYWYRQTLGQGPEFLTYFQNEAQLEKSRLLSDRFSAERPKGSFSTLEIQRTEQGDSAMYLCASSLGPSGDSYEQYFGPGTRLTVT.

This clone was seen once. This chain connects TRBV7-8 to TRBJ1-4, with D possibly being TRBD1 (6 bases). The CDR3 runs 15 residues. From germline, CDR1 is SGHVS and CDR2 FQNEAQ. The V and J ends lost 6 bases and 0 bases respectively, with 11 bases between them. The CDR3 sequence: CASSWTDSTNEKLFF. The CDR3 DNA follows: TGTGCCAGCAGTTGGACAGATTCAACTAATGAAAAACTGTTTTTT.

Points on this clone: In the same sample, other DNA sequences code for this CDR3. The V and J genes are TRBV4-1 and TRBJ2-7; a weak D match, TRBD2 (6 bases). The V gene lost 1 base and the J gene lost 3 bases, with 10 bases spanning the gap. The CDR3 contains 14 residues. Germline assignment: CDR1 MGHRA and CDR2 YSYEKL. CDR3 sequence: CASSQVGRDYEQYF. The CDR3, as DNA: TGCGCCAGCAGCCAAGTAGGGCGGGACTACGAGCAGTACTTC.

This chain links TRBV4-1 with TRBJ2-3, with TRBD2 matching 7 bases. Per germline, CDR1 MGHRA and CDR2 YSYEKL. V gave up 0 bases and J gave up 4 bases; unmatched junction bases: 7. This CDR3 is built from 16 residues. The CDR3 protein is CASSQESSGMSDTQYF. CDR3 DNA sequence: TGCGCCAGCAGCCAAGAATCCAGCGGGATGTCAGATACGCAGTATTTT.

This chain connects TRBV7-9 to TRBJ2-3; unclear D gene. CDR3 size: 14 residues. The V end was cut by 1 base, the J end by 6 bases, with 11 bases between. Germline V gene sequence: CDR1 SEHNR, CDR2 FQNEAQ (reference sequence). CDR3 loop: CASSLVQRRDTQYF. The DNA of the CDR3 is TGTGCCAGCAGCTTAGTTCAGCGACGGGATACGCAGTATTTT. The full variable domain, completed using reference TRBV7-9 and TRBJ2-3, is DTGVSQNPRHKITKRGQNVTFRCDPISEHNRLYWYRQTLGQGPEFLTYFQNEAQLEKSRLLSDRFSAERPKGSFSTLEIQRTEQGDSAMYLCASSLVQRRDTQYFGPGTRLTVL.

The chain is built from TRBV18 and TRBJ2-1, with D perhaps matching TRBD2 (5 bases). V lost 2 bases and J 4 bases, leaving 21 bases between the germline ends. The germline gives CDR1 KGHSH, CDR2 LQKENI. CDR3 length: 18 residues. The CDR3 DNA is TGTGCCAGCTCACCAAGTCTTCTTGCGGGCCCGGGGTACAATGAGCAGTTCTTC. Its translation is CASSPSLLAGPGYNEQFF.

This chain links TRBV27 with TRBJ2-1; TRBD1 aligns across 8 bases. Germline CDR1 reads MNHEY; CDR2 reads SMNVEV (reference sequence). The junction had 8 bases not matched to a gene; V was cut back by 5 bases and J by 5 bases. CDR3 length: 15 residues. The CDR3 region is CASSPGQGGHNEQFF. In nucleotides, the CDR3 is TGTGCCAGCAGTCCAGGACAGGGCGGCCACAATGAGCAGTTCTTC.

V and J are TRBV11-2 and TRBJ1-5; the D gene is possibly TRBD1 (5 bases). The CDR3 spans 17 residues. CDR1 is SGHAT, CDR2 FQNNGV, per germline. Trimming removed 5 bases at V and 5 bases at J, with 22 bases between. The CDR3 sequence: CASSLTGTVGDYQPQHF. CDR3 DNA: TGTGCCAGCAGCCTGACCGGGACCGTTGGGGATTATCAGCCCCAGCATTTT.

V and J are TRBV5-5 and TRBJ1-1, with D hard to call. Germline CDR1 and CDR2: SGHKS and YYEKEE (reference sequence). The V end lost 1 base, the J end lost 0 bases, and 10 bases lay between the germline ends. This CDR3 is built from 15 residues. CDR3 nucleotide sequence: TGTGCCAGCAGCTTGTTGAAGGTCATGAACACTGAAGCTTTCTTT. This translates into CASSLLKVMNTEAFF.

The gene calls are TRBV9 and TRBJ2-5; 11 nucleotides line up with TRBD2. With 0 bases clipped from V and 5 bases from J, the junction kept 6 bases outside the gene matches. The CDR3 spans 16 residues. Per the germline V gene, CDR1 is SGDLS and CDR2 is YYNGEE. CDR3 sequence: CASSVEAIAGGETQYF. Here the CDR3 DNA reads TGTGCCAGCAGCGTAGAGGCGATAGCGGGGGGGGAGACCCAGTACTTC.

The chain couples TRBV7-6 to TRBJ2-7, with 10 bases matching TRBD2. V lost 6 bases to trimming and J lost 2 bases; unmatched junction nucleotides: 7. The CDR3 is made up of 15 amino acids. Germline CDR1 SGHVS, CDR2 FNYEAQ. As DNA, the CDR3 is TGTGCCAGCAGTAAACGGACTAGCGGACCCTACGAGCAGTACTTC. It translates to CASSKRTSGPYEQYF. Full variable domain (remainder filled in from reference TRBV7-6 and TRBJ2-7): GAGVSQSPRYKVTKRGQDVALRCDPISGHVSLYWYRQALGQGPEFLTYFNYEAQQDKSGLPNDRFSAERPEGSISTLTIQRTEQRDSAMYRCASSKRTSGPYEQYFGPGTRLTVT.

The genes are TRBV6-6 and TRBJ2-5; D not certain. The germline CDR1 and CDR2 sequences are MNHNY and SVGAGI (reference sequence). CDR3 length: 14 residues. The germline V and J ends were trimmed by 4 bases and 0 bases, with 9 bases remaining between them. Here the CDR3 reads CASSLSPYQETQYF. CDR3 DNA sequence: TGTGCCAGCAGTTTAAGTCCGTACCAAGAGACCCAGTACTTC.

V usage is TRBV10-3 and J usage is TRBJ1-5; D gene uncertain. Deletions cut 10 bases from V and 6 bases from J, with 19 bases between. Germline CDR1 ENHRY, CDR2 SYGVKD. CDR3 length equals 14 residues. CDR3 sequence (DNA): TGTGCCACTTGGGAAGAGAGTCTTGGTCAGCCCCAGCATTTT. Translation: CATWEESLGQPQHF.

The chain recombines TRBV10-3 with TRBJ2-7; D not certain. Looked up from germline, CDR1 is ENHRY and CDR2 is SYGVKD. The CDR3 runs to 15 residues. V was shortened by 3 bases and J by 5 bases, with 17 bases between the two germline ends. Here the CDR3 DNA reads TGTGCCATCAGTGACCCCCCCAGCGCCTCTGACGAGCAGTACTTC. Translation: CAISDPPSASDEQYF.

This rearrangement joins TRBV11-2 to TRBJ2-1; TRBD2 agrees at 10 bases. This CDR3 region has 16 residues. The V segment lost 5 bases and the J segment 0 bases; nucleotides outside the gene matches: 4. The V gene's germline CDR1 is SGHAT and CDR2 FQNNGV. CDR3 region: CASSPPSGSSYNEQFF. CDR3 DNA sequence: TGTGCCAGCAGCCCCCCTAGCGGGAGCTCCTACAATGAGCAGTTCTTC. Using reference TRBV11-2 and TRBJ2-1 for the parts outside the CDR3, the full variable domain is EAGVAQSPRYKIIEKRQSVAFWCNPISGHATLYWYQQILGQGPKLLIQFQNNGVVDDSQLPKDRFSAERLKGVDSTLKIQPAKLEDSAVYLCASSPPSGSSYNEQFFGPGTRLTVL.

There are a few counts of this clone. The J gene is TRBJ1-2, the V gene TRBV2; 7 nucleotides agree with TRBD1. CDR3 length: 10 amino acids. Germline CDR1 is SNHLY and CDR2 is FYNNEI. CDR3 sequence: CVTQGQGYTF. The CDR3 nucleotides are TGTGTTACCCAGGGACAGGGCTACACCTTC.

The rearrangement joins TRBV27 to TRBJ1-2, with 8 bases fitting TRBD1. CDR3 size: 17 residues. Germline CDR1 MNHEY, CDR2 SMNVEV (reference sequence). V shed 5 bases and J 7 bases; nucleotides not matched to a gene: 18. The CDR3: CASSTRTGRALRGGYTF. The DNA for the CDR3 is TGTGCCAGCAGTACTCGGACAGGGAGAGCTTTAAGGGGTGGCTACACCTTC.

CDR3 amino acids: CATSSRGANVLTF. CDR3 DNA sequence: TGTGCCACCAGCAGTCGGGGGGCCAACGTCCTGACTTTC. The rearrangement joins TRBV15 to TRBJ2-6; D is unclear. Trimming stripped 3 bases from V and 4 bases from J, with 4 bases between. CDR3 length equals 13 residues. Germline V gene lookup returns CDR1 LNHNV and CDR2 YYDKDF (reference sequence).

The CDR3 DNA follows: TGCAGCGTTGAGGGGCCCGCTAACATTCAGTACTTC. Its protein product is CSVEGPANIQYF. This rearrangement joins TRBV29-1 to TRBJ2-4; D perhaps matches TRBD1 (5 bases). V lost 3 bases and J lost 7, with 10 bases in between. Per the germline V gene, CDR1 is SQVTM and CDR2 is ANQGSEA. The CDR3 covers 12 residues.

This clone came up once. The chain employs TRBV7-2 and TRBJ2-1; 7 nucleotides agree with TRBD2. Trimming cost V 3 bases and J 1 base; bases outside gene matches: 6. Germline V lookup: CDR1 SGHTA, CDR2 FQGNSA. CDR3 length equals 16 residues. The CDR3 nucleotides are TGTGCCAGCAGCTTTGGGGCGGGAGTGTCCTACAATGAGCAGTTCTTC. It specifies CASSFGAGVSYNEQFF.

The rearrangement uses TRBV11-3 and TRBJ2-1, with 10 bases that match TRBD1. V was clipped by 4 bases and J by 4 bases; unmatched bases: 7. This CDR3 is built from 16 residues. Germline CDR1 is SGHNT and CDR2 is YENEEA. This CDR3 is CASSSRTGGTYNEQFF. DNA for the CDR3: TGTGCCAGCAGCTCTCGGACAGGGGGTACGTACAATGAGCAGTTCTTC.

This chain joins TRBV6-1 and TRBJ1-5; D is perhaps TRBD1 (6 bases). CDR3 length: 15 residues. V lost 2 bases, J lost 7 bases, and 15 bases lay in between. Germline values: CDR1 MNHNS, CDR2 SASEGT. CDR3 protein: CASSEWGGAYQPQHF. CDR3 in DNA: TGTGCCAGCAGTGAATGGGGGGGGGCTTACCAGCCCCAGCATTTT.